Below are 20 T cell receptor beta chains sequenced from a single sample in a study of T cells of healthy individuals. TCRdb recomputed calls from the 5' RACE reads with MiXCR, one row per CDR3 protein. Among about 40,000 distinct CDR3 sequences listed, 3.5% to 5.5% were seen once. The receptor source for this set is a human donor in good health.

This clonotype was recorded many times. This chain connects TRBV29-1 to TRBJ1-1; no firm D call. Germline CDR1 reads SQVTM; CDR2 reads ANQGSEA. The length of the CDR3 is 13 residues. V lost 6 bases and J 1 base, leaving 12 bases between the germline ends. The CDR3 coding sequence is TGCAGCGTGAGAGGGTGGGGGAACACTGAAGCTTTCTTT. Translating gives CSVRGWGNTEAFF.

This clonotype was seen at least ten times. The chain links TRBV2 to TRBJ1-2; TRBD1 agrees at 8 bases. The CDR3 length is 15 residues. The V gene's germline CDR1 is SNHLY and CDR2 FYNNEI. V was clipped by 2 bases and J by 3 bases; unmatched bases: 5. The CDR3 spells CASSERQGTDYGYTF. As DNA, the CDR3 is TGTGCCAGCAGTGAACGACAGGGGACTGACTATGGCTACACCTTC.

Ten or more counts support this clonotype. The rearrangement uses TRBV20-1 and TRBJ2-7; 9 nucleotides line up with TRBD2. The CDR3 contains 15 residues. The germline gives CDR1 DFQATT, CDR2 SNEGSKA (reference sequence). Trimming took 2 bases from V and 2 from J; bases not matched to a gene: 7. The CDR3 DNA follows: TGCAGTGCTAGATTATGGCGGGAGGGCGCCTACGAGCAGTACTTC. Translating gives CSARLWREGAYEQYF.

There are a few counts of this clonotype. The chain joins TRBV19 to TRBJ1-3; possibly TRBD1 for D (6 bases). From germline, CDR1 is LNHDA and CDR2 SQIVND (reference sequence). V lost 7 bases and J 5 bases, leaving 12 bases between the germline ends. The CDR3 has 13 residues. The CDR3 loop is CASMPGQRNTIYF. CDR3 in DNA: TGTGCCAGTATGCCGGGACAACGAAACACCATATATTTT.

This clonotype was seen at least ten times. V and J are TRBV7-8 and TRBJ2-1; TRBD1 matches at 9 bases. The CDR3 loop spans 15 amino acids. Unmatched junction bases numbered 5, after V lost 4 bases and J lost 4 bases. Germline lookup yields CDR1 SGHVS and CDR2 FQNEAQ. The CDR3 nucleotides are TGTGCCAGCAGCTCGGGACAGGGCAATTACAATGAGCAGTTCTTC. The encoded protein is CASSSGQGNYNEQFF. Full variable domain (missing parts from reference TRBV7-8 and TRBJ2-1): GAGVSQSPRYKVAKRGQDVALRCDPISGHVSLFWYQQALGQGPEFLTYFQNEAQLDKSGLPSDRFFAERPEGSVSTLKIQRTQQEDSAVYLCASSSGQGNYNEQFFGPGTRLTVL.

The table lists this clonotype with a few counts. The genes are TRBV19 and TRBJ2-7; 7 nucleotides agree with TRBD1. The CDR3 extends over 14 amino acids. The V segment lost 8 bases and the J segment 2 bases; nucleotides outside the gene matches: 9. CDR1 LNHDA and CDR2 SQIVND come from the germline V gene (reference sequence). The DNA of the CDR3 is TGTGCCAGTCAACCCCGACAGGGACCCTACGAGCAGTACTTC. Protein product: CASQPRQGPYEQYF.

This clonotype was observed once. The chain combines TRBV11-3 with TRBJ1-1, with a tentative D call TRBD1 (6 bases). Looked up from germline, CDR1 is SGHNT and CDR2 is YENEEA. V was shortened by 5 bases and J by 8 bases, with 21 bases between the two germline ends. This CDR3 has 15 residues. The CDR3 loop reads CASSQWGARGYEAFF. The CDR3 DNA reads as TGTGCCAGCAGCCAGTGGGGGGCGAGGGGTTACGAAGCTTTCTTT.

This clonotype came up a few times. The chain couples TRBV12-3 or TRBV12-4 to TRBJ1-1; D might be TRBD1 (6 bases). The length of the CDR3 is 15 residues. Trimming took off 5 bases at V and 9 bases at J, with 22 bases between the two ends. The CDR3 bases are TGTGCCAGCAGTCCATCAGCGAACAGGGAGCATAAAGCTTTCTTT. This codes for CASSPSANREHKAFF.

This clonotype was counted ten times or more. The chain carries TRBV12-3 or TRBV12-4 and TRBJ2-3, with D uncertain. The CDR3 length is 12 residues. V was clipped by 1 base and J by 5 bases, with 4 bases between them. CDR3 bases: TGTGCCAGCAGTTTAGAGTTAGATACGCAGTATTTT. It translates to CASSLELDTQYF.

At least ten counts were recorded for this clonotype. The rearrangement uses TRBV12-3 or TRBV12-4 and TRBJ2-7, with TRBD1 matching over 11 bases. V lost 4 bases to trimming and J lost 8 bases; unmatched junction nucleotides: 10. The CDR3 runs to 15 residues. The CDR3 sequence is CASSSTGTGGRKQYF. The CDR3 coding sequence is TGTGCCAGCAGTTCCACCGGGACAGGGGGTAGGAAGCAGTACTTC.

In this sample, this clonotype turned up many times. The V gene is TRBV6-5, the J gene TRBJ2-5; D remains unclear. The V gene lost 6 bases and the J gene lost 2 bases, with 13 bases spanning the gap. Germline lookup yields CDR1 MNHEY and CDR2 SVGAGI. This CDR3 comprises 14 residues. Here the CDR3 DNA reads TGTGCCAGCAGCCACTATGGGGAACAAGAGACCCAGTACTTC. This codes for CASSHYGEQETQYF.

This clonotype was seen repeatedly, ten times or more. The chain has TRBV11-2 and TRBJ2-7, with 7 bases fitting TRBD1. CDR1 and CDR2 (germline): SGHAT, FQNNGV. The CDR3 is 15 amino acids. J was trimmed by 5 bases and V by 4 bases; bases with no gene match: 11. CDR3 amino acids: CASSYPEGGQHEQYF. DNA for the CDR3: TGTGCCAGCAGCTATCCCGAAGGGGGCCAACACGAGCAGTACTTC.

The table lists this clonotype with a few counts. The gene calls are TRBV11-1 and TRBJ2-3; unclear D gene. The V end was cut by 5 bases, the J end by 5 bases, with 8 bases between. The CDR3 loop spans 12 amino acids. The V gene's germline CDR1 is SGHAT and CDR2 FQDESV (reference sequence). The CDR3 DNA reads as TGTGCCAGCAGCATTTTAGGAGATACGCAGTATTTT. It is translated as CASSILGDTQYF.

This clonotype has only a few counts. V usage is TRBV12-3 or TRBV12-4 and J usage is TRBJ2-7; perhaps TRBD2 as D (5 bases). V shed 5 bases and J shed 1 base, with 21 bases lying between them. CDR3 length: 17 amino acids. The CDR3 DNA sequence: TGTGCCAGCAGTCGGGGTAGACTTTTTGCCGGGTCCTACGAGCAGTACTTC. Translation gives CASSRGRLFAGSYEQYF.

This clonotype was observed a few times. V gene TRBV5-1 combines with J gene TRBJ2-5, with 10 bases matching TRBD2. Germline V gene lookup returns CDR1 SGHRS and CDR2 YFSETQ. J was trimmed by 2 bases and V by 3 bases; bases with no gene match: 4. This CDR3 comprises 15 residues. Here the CDR3 DNA reads TGCGCCAGCAGCTGGACTAGCGGACAACAAGAGACCCAGTACTTC. This gives the protein CASSWTSGQQETQYF. Drawing the rest from reference TRBV5-1 and TRBJ2-5, the complete variable domain is KAGVTQTPRYLIKTRGQQVTLSCSPISGHRSVSWYQQTPGQGLQFLFEYFSETQRNKGNFPGRFSGRQFSNSRSEMNVSTLELGDSALYLCASSWTSGQQETQYFGPGTRLLVL.

There are many counts of this clonotype. This sequence joins TRBV4-3 and TRBJ2-3; TRBD2 matches at 12 bases. Germline V CDR1 and CDR2: LGHNA, YSLEER. The V and J ends lost 1 base and 4 bases, in that order; junction bases with no gene match: 3. The CDR3 consists of 16 residues. CDR3 coding DNA: TGCGCCAGCAGCCAAGGGACTAGCGGGAACCCAGATACGCAGTATTTT. This translates into CASSQGTSGNPDTQYF.

This clonotype has ten or more counts. The rearrangement links TRBV4-3 to TRBJ2-1; D unclear. The CDR3 consists of 15 residues. Germline V lookup: CDR1 LGHNA, CDR2 YSLEER. Trimming left V 0 bases short and J 7 bases short, with 13 bases between. The CDR3 region is CASSQDGNRLNEQFF. CDR3 nucleotide sequence: TGCGCCAGCAGCCAAGATGGGAATCGATTGAATGAGCAGTTCTTC.

A few counts support this clonotype. This chain joins TRBV2 and TRBJ1-5; 7 bases map to TRBD1. This CDR3 region has 15 residues. Germline assignment: CDR1 SNHLY and CDR2 FYNNEI. J lost 5 bases, V lost 2 bases, and 6 bases had no gene match. CDR3 sequence (DNA): TGTGCCAGCAGTGAAAGGACAGGTTCGGATCAGCCCCAGCATTTT. Amino acid sequence: CASSERTGSDQPQHF.

This clonotype came up a few times. The chain recombines TRBV5-1 with TRBJ1-2; no clear D. This CDR3 region has 13 residues. CDR1 SGHRS and CDR2 YFSETQ come from the germline V gene. Trimming pared 2 bases from V and 1 base from J, leaving 6 bases between. In DNA, the CDR3 is TGCGCCAGCAGCTTTGGGCTTAACTATGGCTACACCTTC. Its translation: CASSFGLNYGYTF. The whole variable domain, remainder taken from reference TRBV5-1 and TRBJ1-2, is KAGVTQTPRYLIKTRGQQVTLSCSPISGHRSVSWYQQTPGQGLQFLFEYFSETQRNKGNFPGRFSGRQFSNSRSEMNVSTLELGDSALYLCASSFGLNYGYTFGSGTRLTVV.

The sample holds many counts of this clonotype. This chain links TRBV20-1 with TRBJ1-2; D unclear. Germline-derived CDR1 and CDR2 are DFQATT and SNEGSKA (reference sequence). Between the trimmed V and J ends, which lost 3 bases and 4 bases, there was a span of 9 bases. CDR3 length equals 12 residues. CDR3 region: CSASTPPYGYTF. CDR3 sequence (DNA): TGCAGTGCTAGTACACCACCCTATGGCTACACCTTC.